This T cell receptor beta chain was observed in a study of lymphopenia after photon versus proton radiotherapy. Sequencing used immunoSEQ multiplex PCR; TCRdb keeps in-frame clones, though not all of them. The table shows some 20,000 clones, with around nine tenths occurring only once. V gave up 2 bases and J gave up 4 bases; unmatched junction bases: 5. The CDR3 is 15 residues long. Germline V gene data show CDR1 as SGHVS and CDR2 as FQNEAQ. This chain joins TRBV7-8 and TRBJ2-7; 10 nucleotides agree with TRBD1. The specimen was peripheral blood, collected from a patient treated with proton-based radiotherapy. The receptor was isolated from a man between 70 and 80 years old with pancreatic cancer. The DNA for the CDR3 is TGTGCCAGCAGCTTAAAGGGACAGGGGATGTACGAGCAGTACTTC. It specifies CASSLKGQGMYEQYF.